This TCR beta chain was found in a study of graft-versus-host responses after intestinal transplantation. Study-wide context: Each recipient received anti-thymocyte globulin induction, then tacrolimus and steroids for around 3 years.

The V end was cut by 4 bases, the J end by 5 bases, with 11 bases between. The CDR3 has 13 amino acids. Looked up from germline, CDR1 is SGHDN and CDR2 is FVKESK. To note about this clone: Its antigen is as yet unknown.

The data were produced by immunoSEQ multiplex PCR, yet TCRdb's version contains in-frame clones alone and is incomplete. The sample holds more than 75,000 clones, 91% seen once. Overall study findings and caveats: In recipient marrow, GvH clones were found, and some appeared first in ileum or blood.

This clonotype originated in a human donor who was the organ donor for an intestinal transplant. Sequenced here: unstimulated CD4+ T cells sorted from spleen or lymph node cells, sampled before transplant. The chain is built from TRBV14 and TRBJ2-5; no reliable D call. The CDR3: CASSRSLGETQYF. The CDR3, as DNA: TGTGCCAGCAGCCGCTCCCTCGGGGAGACCCAGTACTTC.